A single sample gave rise to the 25 T cell receptor beta chains below, sequenced in a study of blood T cell repertoires in COVID-19. Clones were sequenced by immunoSEQ multiplex PCR, and TCRdb holds only the in-frame ones, with some missing. The sample carries roughly 17,000 clones, around 84% recorded once. The sample consisted of peripheral blood. Receptor source: a human donor with active COVID-19. The donor label of this sample is uncertain.

V and J are TRBV7-6 and TRBJ2-1, with D maybe TRBD1 (6 bases). The CDR3 contains 14 residues. V lost 1 base to trimming and J lost 12 bases, with 16 bases between them. CDR1 is SGHVS and CDR2 is FNYEAQ in the germline V gene. The CDR3 DNA reads TGTGCCAGCAGCTTAGGAGGGGGTGGTAGACGGCAGTTCTTC. Protein product: CASSLGGGGRRQFF.

The chain joins TRBV6-1 to TRBJ1-1, with D possibly matching TRBD1 (5 bases). Germline assignment: CDR1 MNHNS and CDR2 SASEGT. The CDR3 consists of 13 residues. Trimming took off 2 bases at V and 10 bases at J, with 14 bases between the two ends. The CDR3 nucleotides are TGTGCCAGCAGTGAATATAGGGGCTGGGGAGCTTTCTTT. This codes for CASSEYRGWGAFF.

This chain uses TRBV10-2 with TRBJ2-2, with 7 positions matching TRBD2. Germline CDR1 and CDR2: WSHSY and SAAADI. There are 14 residues in the CDR3. V lost 3 bases and J lost 5; bases outside the gene matches: 3. CDR3 DNA sequence: TGCGCCAGCAGTGAAGCGGGGATAACCGGGGAGCTGTTTTTT. Residues: CASSEAGITGELFF.

This clone was found a few times. The chain couples TRBV19 to TRBJ2-6; D is possibly TRBD2 (6 bases). V dropped 3 bases and J dropped 2 bases, with 20 bases sitting between them. CDR1 and CDR2 from the germline V gene are LNHDA and SQIVND (reference sequence). The CDR3 is 19 residues long. The CDR3 here is CASSMRDGLTLTGANVLTF. DNA of the CDR3: TGTGCCAGTAGTATGCGGGACGGACTAACCCTAACTGGGGCCAACGTCCTGACTTTC.

This clone was seen only a few times. Its ends do not fully match the called genes, so a read error is possible. The rearrangement links TRBV12-3 or TRBV12-4 to TRBJ2-7, with TRBD1 matching 8 bases. The CDR3 is 13 residues long. This chain's CDR3 is CASSFLRTGGNHF. Written as DNA, the CDR3 is TGTGCCAGCAGCTTCCTCAGAACAGGGGGAAATCACTTC.

This chain uses TRBV6-5 with TRBJ2-7; TRBD1 matches at 8 bases. The CDR3 contains 15 residues. J was trimmed by 4 bases and V by 5 bases; bases with no gene match: 10. From germline, CDR1 is MNHEY and CDR2 SVGAGI. Here the CDR3 DNA reads TGTGCCAGCAGTCCAGCCGGGACAGGAGTTTACGAGCAGTACTTC. Amino acids: CASSPAGTGVYEQYF.

The rearrangement joins TRBV3-1 (or the pseudogene TRBV3-2) to TRBJ1-1; 9 positions match TRBD1. Trimming cost V 4 bases and J 5 bases; bases outside gene matches: 5. CDR3 length: 14 amino acids. Per the germline V gene, CDR1 is LGHDT and CDR2 is YNNKEL (reference sequence). For the CDR3, the DNA is TGTGCCAGCAGCCCGACAGGGGGAGGAACTGAAGCTTTCTTT. Its protein product is CASSPTGGGTEAFF.

This clone was recorded only once. This chain joins TRBV14 and TRBJ1-4; 7 bases fit TRBD1. The V and J ends lost 2 bases and 7 bases, in that order; junction bases with no gene match: 7. CDR1 and CDR2 from the germline V gene are SGHDN and FVKESK. This CDR3 has 15 amino acids. In DNA, the CDR3 is TGTGCCAGCAGCCAAAGACAGGGAAAGGGTGAAAAACTGTTTTTT. As protein: CASSQRQGKGEKLFF.

The V and J genes are TRBV6-5 and TRBJ1-1, with 9 positions matching TRBD1. Germline trimming cut 2 bases from V and 12 bases from J; bases unmatched to any gene: 10. This CDR3 region has 14 residues. CDR1 and CDR2 from the germline V gene are MNHEY and SVGAGI. DNA of the CDR3: TGTGCCAGCAGTTACACGCCCGGGACAGGGCGGACTTTCTTT. As protein: CASSYTPGTGRTFF.

This clone was seen a single time. This chain links TRBV9 with TRBJ2-5, with D possibly being TRBD1 (5 bases). The germline CDR1 and CDR2 sequences are SGDLS and YYNGEE. Trimming shortened V by 2 bases and J by 1 base, and 12 bases separated the two germline ends. The CDR3 length is 15 residues. As DNA, the CDR3 is TGTGCCAGCAGCGTTGATCAGGGTGCCCAAGAGACCCAGTACTTC. Protein: CASSVDQGAQETQYF. The full variable domain, its missing parts supplied by reference TRBV9 and TRBJ2-5, is DSGVTQTPKHLITATGQRVTLRCSPRSGDLSVYWYQQSLDQGLQFLIQYYNGEERAKGNILERFSAQQFPDLHSELNLSSLELGDSALYFCASSVDQGAQETQYFGPGTRLLVL.

The chain has TRBV6-5 and TRBJ2-7; weak D call: TRBD1 (5 bases). The length of the CDR3 is 13 residues. Germline loops: CDR1 MNHEY, CDR2 SVGAGI. The V end lost 6 bases, the J end lost 6 bases, and 15 bases lay between the germline ends. CDR3 in amino acids: CASRRFDRGEQYF. The CDR3 DNA reads TGTGCCAGCAGGCGCTTCGATAGGGGCGAGCAGTACTTC.

About this clone: At the DNA level, this CDR3 is encoded by other sequences in the same sample as well. The J gene is TRBJ1-2, the V gene TRBV28, with D possibly matching TRBD1 (6 bases). The CDR3 covers 13 residues. V gave up 8 bases and J gave up 4 bases, with 14 bases separating them. Germline V lookup: CDR1 MDHEN, CDR2 SYDVKM. The CDR3 DNA reads as TGTGCCAGCGGCAGGGGTCTAAGCTATGGCTACACCTTC. Translating it yields CASGRGLSYGYTF.

This chain uses TRBV18 with TRBJ2-3, with no clear D. V was pared by 5 bases and J by 0 bases, with 12 bases between. Germline CDR1 reads KGHSH; CDR2 reads LQKENI. This CDR3 has 15 amino acids. This CDR3 reads CASSAPSLSTDTQYF. The CDR3 bases are TGTGCCAGCTCAGCGCCTAGTCTGAGCACAGATACGCAGTATTTT.

The chain uses TRBV3-1 (or the pseudogene TRBV3-2) and TRBJ2-1; no reliable D call. CDR1 is LGHDT and CDR2 is YNNKEL in the germline V gene (reference sequence). The CDR3 covers 15 residues. With 2 bases removed from V and 0 bases from J, the gap between germline ends came to 8 bases. CDR3 in amino acids: CASSQHTISYNEQFF. The CDR3, as DNA: TGTGCCAGCAGCCAACACACTATCTCCTACAATGAGCAGTTCTTC.

The chain combines TRBV19 with TRBJ1-5; 11 nucleotides line up with TRBD1. Germline values: CDR1 LNHDA, CDR2 SQIVND (reference sequence). V lost 2 bases to trimming and J lost 4 bases; unmatched junction nucleotides: 16. The CDR3 runs 20 residues. The CDR3 loop reads CASSILGGQGALIRNQPQHF. Here the CDR3 DNA reads TGTGCCAGTAGTATATTAGGAGGACAGGGGGCGTTGATCAGAAATCAGCCCCAGCATTTT.

The chain recombines TRBV6-2 or TRBV6-3 with TRBJ2-7; possibly TRBD1 or TRBD2 for D (6 bases each). The CDR3 consists of 13 residues. The V gene lost 7 bases and the J gene lost 2 bases, with 12 bases spanning the gap. Looked up from germline, CDR1 is MNHEY and CDR2 is SVGEGT. CDR3 sequence: CASTPGAPYEQYF. The CDR3 bases are TGTGCCAGCACCCCGGGGGCCCCCTACGAGCAGTACTTC.

The rearrangement links TRBV29-1 to TRBJ2-3, with 10 bases identical to TRBD2. The V and J ends lost 6 bases and 3 bases, in that order; junction bases with no gene match: 18. CDR3 length: 18 residues. CDR1 SQVTM and CDR2 ANQGSEA come from the germline V gene. DNA of the CDR3: TGCAGCGTGGAAAGGACTAGCGGTTCATTGGGGGCGACAGATACGCAGTATTTT. It codes for CSVERTSGSLGATDTQYF.

The chain employs TRBV6-5 and TRBJ1-6, with D perhaps matching TRBD1 (6 bases). The CDR3 loop spans 15 amino acids. Looked up from germline, CDR1 is MNHEY and CDR2 is SVGAGI. Trimming shortened V by 6 bases and J by 6 bases, and 15 bases separated the two germline ends. The CDR3 region has the DNA TGTGCCAGCAGCCCCAGTGGGGGCGTTAATTCACCCCTCCACTTT. Translated: CASSPSGGVNSPLHF.

V usage is TRBV7-6 and J usage is TRBJ1-4, with 12 bases aligning to TRBD1. Germline V gene sequence: CDR1 SGHVS, CDR2 FNYEAQ. Trimming took 5 bases from V and 9 from J; bases not matched to a gene: 10. The CDR3 spans 16 residues. DNA for the CDR3: TGTGCCAGCAGCAAAGGGCCCGGGACAGGGGGCCAAAAACTGTTTTTT. Translation: CASSKGPGTGGQKLFF.

The gene calls are TRBV7-3 and TRBJ2-5; 9 bases match TRBD2. This CDR3 region has 15 residues. The germline V gene encodes CDR1 SGHTA and CDR2 FQGTGA. V lost 0 bases, J lost 4 bases, and 3 bases stayed unmatched. The CDR3 region is CASSLTKTSGETQYF. CDR3 DNA: TGTGCCAGCAGCTTAACAAAGACTAGCGGAGAGACCCAGTACTTC.

The rearrangement links TRBV19 to TRBJ2-3; TRBD2 might be the D (6 bases). Germline CDR1 reads LNHDA; CDR2 reads SQIVND (reference sequence). The V end lost 8 bases, the J end lost 0 bases, and 12 bases lay between the germline ends. This CDR3 has 14 amino acids. CDR3 loop: CASSLAASTDTQYF. In nucleotides, the CDR3 is TGTGCCAGTTCCTTAGCGGCTAGCACAGATACGCAGTATTTT.

The gene calls are TRBV9 and TRBJ2-3; a possible D gene is TRBD2 (6 bases). The germline V and J ends were trimmed by 4 bases and 7 bases, with 22 bases remaining between them. The germline V gene encodes CDR1 SGDLS and CDR2 YYNGEE. The CDR3 is 16 residues long. In nucleotides, the CDR3 is TGTGCCAGCAGCACACCGGGACTGACACTGATTAATACGCAGTATTTT. It encodes CASSTPGLTLINTQYF.

The chain uses TRBV9 and TRBJ2-2; D perhaps matches TRBD2 (6 bases). Germline CDR1 reads SGDLS; CDR2 reads YYNGEE. This CDR3 spans 18 amino acids. With 3 bases removed from V and 7 bases from J, the gap between germline ends came to 25 bases. CDR3: CASSAARAGPVIGGELFF. CDR3 coding DNA: TGTGCCAGCAGCGCAGCCAGGGCGGGACCCGTGATAGGCGGGGAGCTGTTTTTT.

This clone was picked up one time. This chain connects TRBV24-1 to TRBJ1-6, with a possible D match to TRBD1 (5 bases). The CDR3 loop spans 13 amino acids. From germline, CDR1 is KGHDR and CDR2 SFDVKD. V dropped 10 bases and J dropped 9 bases, with 15 bases sitting between them. CDR3 residues: CATSGTAPSPLHF. The CDR3 DNA sequence: TGTGCCACGAGCGGGACCGCTCCTTCACCCCTCCACTTT.

The CDR3 DNA follows: TGTGCTGGGGGCCCGACTGAAGCTTTCTTT. It codes for CAGGPTEAFF. The gene calls are TRBV21-1 and TRBJ1-1; the D call in the table, TRBD1, was not verified against the DNA. TRBV21-1 is designated a pseudogene. This CDR3 spans 10 amino acids.